Shown below are 16 T cell receptor beta chains from a single sample sequenced in a study of regulatory T cells in long-lasting Graves disease. Building of the TCR beta libraries involved iRepertoire HTBI primers and Arm-PCR of CDR3 regions. TCRdb reprocessed the multiplex PCR reads via MiXCR and lists one record per CDR3 protein. The sample shows around 400,000 distinct CDR3 sequences, roughly a fifth of them seen only once. As for time point: persistent/refractory GD, antithyroid drugs over 5 years with positive TRAb. Construction of the TCR library relied on RNA isolated from PBMCs. The source material was peripheral blood mononuclear cells (PBMCs), sampled when the disease was refractory, from a patient treated with antithyroid drugs. These receptor sequences come from a female donor with Graves disease.

The J gene is TRBJ2-1, the V gene TRBV20-1; 9 nucleotides line up with TRBD2. After removal of 1 base from V and 4 bases from J, the junction contained 11 bases not matched to a gene. The CDR3 length is 17 residues. Germline V gene data show CDR1 as DFQATT and CDR2 as SNEGSKA (reference sequence). CDR3 protein: CSARGAPGLAGYNEQFF. For the CDR3, the DNA is TGCAGTGCTAGAGGAGCCCCAGGGCTAGCGGGATACAATGAGCAGTTCTTC.

This clonotype turned up a few times. The chain is built from TRBV3-1 and TRBJ1-1; 8 bases map to TRBD1. Germline CDR1 and CDR2: LGHDT and YNNKEL (reference sequence). V lost 0 bases to trimming and J lost 4 bases; unmatched junction nucleotides: 4. The CDR3 runs 15 residues. The CDR3 DNA follows: TGTGCCAGCAGCCAAGAAAGGGACAGGAGCACTGAAGCTTTCTTT. Protein product: CASSQERDRSTEAFF.

The chain uses TRBV5-1 and TRBJ2-3, with 11 bases matching TRBD2. Germline V CDR1 and CDR2: SGHRS, YFSETQ. The CDR3 contains 20 residues. The V gene end was trimmed by 0 bases and the J gene end by 0 bases; junction bases not matched to a gene: 12. The DNA for the CDR3 is TGCGCCAGCAGCTTGGAGGCTAGCGGGAGGCGAAGATATAGCACAGATACGCAGTATTTT. Encoded protein: CASSLEASGRRRYSTDTQYF.

This clonotype was picked up a small number of times. The chain recombines TRBV4-1 with TRBJ2-5, with 9 bases aligning to TRBD1. CDR1 and CDR2 from the germline V gene are MGHRA and YSYEKL. The J segment lost 5 bases and the V segment lost 4 bases, leaving 8 bases of the junction unmatched. The CDR3 loop spans 15 amino acids. DNA for the CDR3: TGCGCCAGCAGCCTTCTCGAGGGGACAGGGGAGACCCAGTACTTC. The encoded protein is CASSLLEGTGETQYF.

This clonotype was seen at least ten times. This chain connects TRBV27 to TRBJ2-4; 7 nucleotides align to TRBD2. The length of the CDR3 is 16 residues. The V gene's germline CDR1 is MNHEY and CDR2 SMNVEV (reference sequence). Trimming at V came to 6 bases and at J to 9 bases, leaving 17 bases not matched to a gene. CDR3 nucleotides: TGTGCCAGCAGCGAGTTAAGGGTGGGAGGGCCAGGCATTCAGTACTTC. Protein product: CASSELRVGGPGIQYF.

This clonotype was seen once. A clone one base away is much larger, so this may be a read error. The chain combines TRBV10-3 with TRBJ2-5; D is undetermined. Germline V gene lookup returns CDR1 ENHRY and CDR2 SYGVKD. The CDR3 loop spans 14 amino acids. CDR3 protein: CAINPLVEREAQYF. CDR3 bases: TGTGCCATCAATCCCCTAGTTGAGCGAGAGGCCCAGTACTTC.

In its sample, this clonotype was seen many times. V usage is TRBV3-1 and J usage is TRBJ1-2; maybe TRBD1 (6 bases). Trimming pared 4 bases from V and 4 bases from J, leaving 13 bases between. Germline assignment: CDR1 LGHDT and CDR2 YNNKEL (reference sequence). The CDR3 has 14 amino acids. CDR3 coding DNA: TGTGCCAGCAGCCCGGGACCCAGGGGCTATGGCTACACCTTC. This translates into CASSPGPRGYGYTF.

The CDR3 DNA follows: TGCGCCAGCAGTCCAGGGGATTCGAGCTACACCTTC. This encodes CASSPGDSSYTF. This chain joins TRBV10-1 and TRBJ1-2; a possible D gene is TRBD1 (6 bases). Germline lookup yields CDR1 WNHNN and CDR2 SYGVQD (reference sequence). V was trimmed by 5 bases and J by 9 bases, leaving 13 bases between them. The CDR3 extends over 12 amino acids.

This clonotype was observed many times. V is TRBV12-3 or TRBV12-4 and J is TRBJ2-7; weak D call: TRBD1 (5 bases). V shed 3 bases and J shed 8 bases, with 14 bases lying between them. The CDR3 loop spans 13 amino acids. The CDR3 loop reads CASSLGRVSQQYF. The CDR3 region has the DNA TGTGCCAGCAGTTTGGGCAGGGTATCTCAGCAGTACTTC.

The chain carries TRBV28 and TRBJ2-3; D remains ambiguous. With 5 bases removed from V and 2 bases from J, the gap between germline ends came to 8 bases. Germline assignment: CDR1 MDHEN and CDR2 SYDVKM. The CDR3 spans 13 residues. The CDR3: CASSRPNTDTQYF. The CDR3, as DNA: TGTGCCAGCAGTCGTCCTAACACAGATACGCAGTATTTT.

This clonotype was detected many times. The V and J genes are TRBV20-1 and TRBJ2-5; D remains ambiguous. The V end was cut by 1 base, the J end by 0 bases, with 12 bases between. The CDR3 totals 15 residues. Germline V gene data show CDR1 as DFQATT and CDR2 as SNEGSKA (reference sequence). CDR3 amino acids: CSARVDQTYQETQYF. CDR3 bases: TGCAGTGCTAGAGTGGACCAGACGTACCAAGAGACCCAGTACTTC.

The chain uses TRBV7-3 and TRBJ2-1; 7 bases are a match to TRBD2. CDR1 SGHTA and CDR2 FQGTGA come from the germline V gene. Germline trimming cut 2 bases from V and 5 bases from J; bases unmatched to any gene: 12. The CDR3 consists of 17 residues. For the CDR3, the DNA is TGTGCCAGCAGCTTATATGGTGGGAGGGAAACTGACAATGAGCAGTTCTTC. It is translated as CASSLYGGRETDNEQFF.

A note on this clonotype: A much larger clone lies a single base off, so this may be a read error. The chain links TRBV6-5 to TRBJ2-7; no reliable D call. From germline, CDR1 is MNHEY and CDR2 SVGAGI. The CDR3 length is 13 residues. Deletions cut 0 bases from V and 7 bases from J, with 10 bases between. The DNA for the CDR3 is TGTGCCAGCAGTTACTCGATGGCCAATGAGCAGTACTTC. Its protein product is CASSYSMANEQYF.

The chain recombines TRBV5-6 with TRBJ2-7; D is tentatively TRBD1 or TRBD2 (5 bases each). In germline, CDR1 is SGHDT, CDR2 YYEEEE. This CDR3 comprises 12 residues. V shed 7 bases and J shed 2 bases, with 10 bases lying between them. CDR3: CASSGPTYEQYF. The CDR3 DNA follows: TGTGCCAGCTCGGGACCGACCTACGAGCAGTACTTC. Full variable domain (remainder filled in from reference TRBV5-6 and TRBJ2-7): DAGVTQSPTHLIKTRGQQVTLRCSPKSGHDTVSWYQQALGQGPQFIFQYYEEEERQRGNFPDRFSGHQFPNYSSELNVNALLLGDSALYLCASSGPTYEQYFGPGTRLTVT.

This chain uses TRBV20-1 with TRBJ1-2; D might be TRBD1 (5 bases). V lost 6 bases, J lost 5 bases, and 16 bases lay in between. The CDR3 is made up of 13 amino acids. Germline lookup yields CDR1 DFQATT and CDR2 SNEGSKA (reference sequence). The CDR3 region has the DNA TGCAGTGCCCGATCGACAGAACCTTATGGCTACACCTTC. This encodes CSARSTEPYGYTF.

The chain is built from TRBV30 and TRBJ1-5, with a tentative D call TRBD1 (6 bases). V lost 1 base to trimming and J lost 4 bases, with 8 bases between them. Germline assignment: CDR1 GTSNPN and CDR2 SVGIG (reference sequence). The CDR3 is 13 amino acids. The CDR3 DNA reads as TGTGCCTGGAGTGGACAGGTAAATCAGCCCCAGCATTTT. Translating gives CAWSGQVNQPQHF.